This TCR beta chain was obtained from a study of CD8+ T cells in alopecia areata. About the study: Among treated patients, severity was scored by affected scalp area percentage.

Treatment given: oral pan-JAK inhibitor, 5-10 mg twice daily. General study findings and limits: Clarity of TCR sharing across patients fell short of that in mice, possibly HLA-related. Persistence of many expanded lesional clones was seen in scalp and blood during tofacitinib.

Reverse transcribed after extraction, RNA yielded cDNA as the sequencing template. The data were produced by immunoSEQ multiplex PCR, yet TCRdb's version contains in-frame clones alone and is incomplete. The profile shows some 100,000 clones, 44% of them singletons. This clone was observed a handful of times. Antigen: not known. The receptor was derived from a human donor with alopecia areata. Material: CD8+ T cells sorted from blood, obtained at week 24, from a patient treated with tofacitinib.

The CDR3 loop is CASRDKDSSYEQYF. CDR3 DNA sequence: TGCGCCAGCAGGGATAAAGACAGCTCCTACGAGCAGTACTTC. This sequence joins TRBV5-1 and TRBJ2-7, with a tentative D call TRBD1 (5 bases). Germline CDR1 SGHRS, CDR2 YFSETQ. V lost 5 bases, J lost 0 bases, and 12 bases lay in between. CDR3 length: 14 amino acids.